Below are 26 T cell receptor beta chains sequenced from a single sample in a study of identical twins. MiXCR, run by TCRdb on the 5' RACE reads, gives a single entry per CDR3 protein. The sample lists under 900,000 distinct CDR3 sequences, 15% to 20% occurring once. The same data also contributed to another study, on T cells expressing NK-cell markers.

Sequencing input: PBMCs. Every receptor here comes from a woman aged 18-35 years in good health.

This clonotype was detected only once. The genes are TRBV7-9 and TRBJ2-1; either TRBD1 or TRBD2 may supply D (6 bases each). Trimming removed 8 bases at V and 9 bases at J, with 14 bases between. The CDR3 consists of 12 residues. The germline gives CDR1 SEHNR, CDR2 FQNEAQ (reference sequence). The chain's CDR3 is CASLRGAGEQFF. CDR3 sequence (DNA): TGTGCCAGCCTTAGGGGGGCGGGTGAGCAGTTCTTC. Full variable domain (outside the CDR3, taken from reference TRBV7-9 and TRBJ2-1): DTGVSQNPRHKITKRGQNVTFRCDPISEHNRLYWYRQTLGQGPEFLTYFQNEAQLEKSRLLSDRFSAERPKGSFSTLEIQRTEQGDSAMYLCASLRGAGEQFFGPGTRLTVL.

V usage is TRBV2 and J usage is TRBJ2-1; D is possibly TRBD1 or TRBD2 (5 bases each). CDR3 size: 14 residues. Germline-derived CDR1 and CDR2 are SNHLY and FYNNEI. Trimming took off 6 bases at V and 8 bases at J, with 17 bases between the two ends. The CDR3 coding sequence is TGTGCCAGCAGGGGGGACGTCCACGATCATGAGCAGTTCTTC. Translated: CASRGDVHDHEQFF.

CDR3 sequence (DNA): TGTGCCAGCAGCCTCGACTGGTACAATGAGCAGTTCTTC. Its translation: CASSLDWYNEQFF. V gene TRBV6-1 combines with J gene TRBJ2-1; D call uncertain. The CDR3 is made up of 13 amino acids. CDR1 is MNHNS and CDR2 is SASEGT in the germline V gene. V lost 6 bases, J lost 4 bases, and 10 bases lay in between.

This clonotype turned up a few times. The chain's CDR3 is CASSLGLPGGGYTF. CDR3 in DNA: TGTGCCAGCAGTTTAGGACTCCCGGGGGGTGGCTACACCTTC. The rearrangement joins TRBV12-3 or TRBV12-4 to TRBJ1-2; possibly TRBD1 for D (5 bases). V lost 1 base, J lost 7 bases, and 13 bases lay in between. The CDR3 totals 14 residues.

The table lists this clonotype with a few counts. The chain carries TRBV6-4 and TRBJ2-3; 7 bases align to TRBD2. This CDR3 contains 15 residues. Germline CDR1 reads MRHNA; CDR2 reads SNTAGT. V lost 2 bases to trimming and J lost 5 bases; unmatched junction nucleotides: 7. The CDR3 DNA reads TGTGCCAGCAGTGACAGAAGCGGGGAAGGAGATACGCAGTATTTT. As protein: CASSDRSGEGDTQYF.

This clonotype was recorded a few times. The rearrangement uses TRBV20-1 and TRBJ2-7; D is uncertain. V lost 4 bases and J lost 0, with 16 bases in between. The CDR3 spans 15 residues. Germline CDR1 is DFQATT and CDR2 is SNEGSKA (reference sequence). CDR3 amino acids: CSAIIPARSSYEQYF. CDR3 nucleotide sequence: TGCAGTGCTATTATTCCAGCGAGGAGCTCCTACGAGCAGTACTTC.

Ten or more counts support this clonotype. This chain uses TRBV12-3 or TRBV12-4 with TRBJ2-7; unclear D gene. V lost 3 bases and J 4 bases, leaving 4 bases between the germline ends. The CDR3 contains 11 residues. CDR3 residues: CASSFRYEQYF. The CDR3 nucleotides are TGTGCCAGCAGTTTTAGGTACGAGCAGTACTTC.

This clonotype was counted between two and nine times. The chain carries TRBV5-6 and TRBJ2-1; D gene unclear. CDR3 size: 15 residues. The V and J ends lost 0 bases and 4 bases respectively, with 11 bases between them. Per germline, CDR1 SGHDT and CDR2 YYEEEE. The DNA of the CDR3 is TGTGCCAGCAGCTTGGCCGCGACCGTTTACAATGAGCAGTTCTTC. Its protein is CASSLAATVYNEQFF. Full variable domain (remainder filled in from reference TRBV5-6 and TRBJ2-1): DAGVTQSPTHLIKTRGQQVTLRCSPKSGHDTVSWYQQALGQGPQFIFQYYEEEERQRGNFPDRFSGHQFPNYSSELNVNALLLGDSALYLCASSLAATVYNEQFFGPGTRLTVL.

The chain joins TRBV27 to TRBJ2-7, with TRBD1 matching over 9 bases. The CDR3 length is 15 residues. The V and J ends lost 3 bases and 2 bases, in that order; junction bases with no gene match: 5. CDR1 is MNHEY, CDR2 SMNVEV, per germline (reference sequence). DNA for the CDR3: TGTGCCAGCAGTTTGGTCCGGGACAGGGCCTACGAGCAGTACTTC. Protein product: CASSLVRDRAYEQYF.

This chain connects TRBV10-3 to TRBJ1-1, with D maybe TRBD1 (5 bases). V was cut by 6 bases and J by 0 bases, with 5 bases left in between. The CDR3 is made up of 12 amino acids. Germline V gives CDR1 ENHRY, CDR2 SYGVKD. This CDR3 reads CAISRVNTEAFF. CDR3 DNA sequence: TGTGCCATCAGCAGGGTGAACACTGAAGCTTTCTTT.

The CDR3 nucleotides read TGTGCCAGCAGCTTAGTTTGGGGAGTGGGCTACGAGCAGTACTTC. Protein: CASSLVWGVGYEQYF. The chain uses TRBV7-8 and TRBJ2-7; D perhaps matches TRBD2 (5 bases). Germline V gene lookup returns CDR1 SGHVS and CDR2 FQNEAQ. V was clipped by 1 base and J by 3 bases, with 13 bases between them. The CDR3 is made up of 15 amino acids.

This clonotype was recorded a few times. J is TRBJ1-5 and V is TRBV12-3 or TRBV12-4, with D hard to call. V lost 2 bases to trimming and J lost 3 bases, with 8 bases between them. This CDR3 region has 14 residues. DNA for the CDR3: TGTGCCAGCAGTTTATGGGCGAACAATCAGCCCCAGCATTTT. Translating it yields CASSLWANNQPQHF.

This clonotype was seen more than once but under ten times. V gene TRBV10-3 combines with J gene TRBJ2-7; a weak D match, TRBD1 (6 bases). This CDR3 is built from 15 residues. V was trimmed by 4 bases and J by 2 bases, leaving 15 bases between them. The germline CDR1 and CDR2 sequences are ENHRY and SYGVKD. CDR3 region: CAISVRDRPPYEQYF. CDR3 in DNA: TGTGCCATCAGTGTCAGAGACAGGCCCCCCTACGAGCAGTACTTC.

This clonotype occurred a few times. The chain employs TRBV5-1 and TRBJ2-1; D perhaps matches TRBD1 (6 bases). Germline V CDR1 and CDR2: SGHRS, YFSETQ. The CDR3 consists of 14 residues. The V end lost 4 bases, the J end lost 4 bases, and 12 bases lay between the germline ends. As DNA, the CDR3 is TGCGCCAGCAGCACCTATACAGGGTACAATGAGCAGTTCTTC. Its translation is CASSTYTGYNEQFF.

The chain employs TRBV20-1 and TRBJ2-1, with D unclear. The ends were cut back, 2 bases at V and 6 bases at J, with 5 bases in the middle. Per the germline V gene, CDR1 is DFQATT and CDR2 is SNEGSKA (reference sequence). The CDR3 spans 11 residues. The CDR3 DNA reads TGCAGTGCTAGAAAGGTCAATGAGCAGTTCTTC. It yields the protein CSARKVNEQFF.

The CDR3 sequence is CSATGLLETQYF. CDR3 in DNA: TGCAGTGCTACCGGACTATTAGAGACCCAGTACTTC. The J gene is TRBJ2-5, the V gene TRBV20-1; weak D call: TRBD2 (6 bases). The CDR3 extends over 12 amino acids. Germline assignment: CDR1 DFQATT and CDR2 SNEGSKA (reference sequence). V lost 4 bases to trimming and J lost 4 bases, with 10 bases between them.

This sequence joins TRBV20-1 and TRBJ1-5; a possible D gene is TRBD1 (5 bases). CDR1 is DFQATT, CDR2 SNEGSKA, per germline (reference sequence). The CDR3 is 12 residues long. Trimming took 6 bases from V and 0 from J, leaving 6 bases between them. The CDR3 DNA follows: TGCAGTGCGACAGATAGCAATCAGCCCCAGCATTTT. Amino acids: CSATDSNQPQHF.

This clonotype was seen a few times. The rearrangement links TRBV28 to TRBJ1-2, with 7 bases that match TRBD1. Germline V gives CDR1 MDHEN, CDR2 SYDVKM. There are 15 residues in the CDR3. V gave up 5 bases and J gave up 4 bases; unmatched junction bases: 10. CDR3 amino acids: CASSDGQDRFYGYTF. As DNA, the CDR3 is TGTGCCAGCAGTGACGGACAGGACCGATTCTATGGCTACACCTTC.

The table lists this clonotype with a few counts. The chain couples TRBV18 to TRBJ2-1; 7 bases are shared with TRBD1. The CDR3 runs 14 residues. The germline CDR1 and CDR2 sequences are KGHSH and LQKENI. The J segment lost 3 bases and the V segment lost 3 bases, leaving 2 bases of the junction unmatched. The CDR3 DNA reads as TGTGCCAGCTCACCGGACAGGAACTACAATGAGCAGTTCTTC. This gives the protein CASSPDRNYNEQFF.

Only a few counts were recorded for this clonotype. V and J are TRBV9 and TRBJ2-1; 7 bases are a match to TRBD1. V dropped 3 bases and J dropped 12; count of bases not matched to a gene: 6. The CDR3 loop spans 12 amino acids. From germline, CDR1 is SGDLS and CDR2 YYNGEE. CDR3 residues: CASSGIGGGQFF. Here the CDR3 DNA reads TGTGCCAGCAGCGGAATAGGGGGCGGGCAGTTCTTC.

The gene calls are TRBV12-3 or TRBV12-4 and TRBJ2-5; D possibly corresponds to TRBD1 (6 bases). Trimming took 5 bases from V and 1 from J, leaving 11 bases between them. The CDR3 has 14 residues. The CDR3 reads CASSKGQTQETQYF. The CDR3 DNA follows: TGTGCCAGCAGTAAGGGACAAACCCAAGAGACCCAGTACTTC.

The V gene is TRBV27, the J gene TRBJ1-1, with D tentatively TRBD1 (6 bases). The CDR3 sequence is 13 residues long. In germline, CDR1 is MNHEY, CDR2 SMNVEV (reference sequence). V lost 7 bases to trimming and J lost 0 bases, with 9 bases between them. The CDR3 coding sequence is TGTGCCAGCAAAGGGGGAATGAACACTGAAGCTTTCTTT. Protein: CASKGGMNTEAFF.

The chain joins TRBV7-2 to TRBJ2-1; D possibly uses TRBD1 or TRBD2 (5 bases each). CDR1 SGHTA and CDR2 FQGNSA come from the germline V gene. The germline V and J ends were trimmed by 5 bases and 7 bases, with 9 bases remaining between them. The CDR3 is 12 residues long. CDR3 DNA: TGTGCCAGCAGCCGGGACCAGAATGAGCAGTTCTTC. It translates to CASSRDQNEQFF.

This clonotype has at least ten counts. The rearrangement uses TRBV6-5 and TRBJ2-5; D call uncertain. Looked up from germline, CDR1 is MNHEY and CDR2 is SVGAGI. Deletions cut 0 bases from V and 4 bases from J, with 0 bases between. CDR3 length: 11 residues. The CDR3 sequence is CASSYSETQYF. The CDR3 DNA reads as TGTGCCAGCAGTTACTCAGAGACCCAGTACTTC.

This chain joins TRBV7-2 and TRBJ2-3; no reliable D call. Germline CDR1 and CDR2: SGHTA and FQGNSA. V was pared by 1 base and J by 0 bases, with 8 bases between. CDR3 length equals 15 residues. CDR3: CASSLGFASTDTQYF. The CDR3 DNA reads as TGTGCCAGCAGCTTAGGATTCGCCAGCACAGATACGCAGTATTTT.

This clonotype turned up a few times. This chain links TRBV7-2 with TRBJ2-1; TRBD2 might be the D (5 bases). Looked up from germline, CDR1 is SGHTA and CDR2 is FQGNSA. The CDR3 covers 14 residues. Trimming took off 5 bases at V and 1 base at J, with 9 bases between the two ends. This CDR3 is CASSRTPSYNEQFF. The CDR3 bases are TGTGCCAGCAGCCGGACTCCTTCCTACAATGAGCAGTTCTTC.